This note documents a single TCR beta chain sequence. This sample stems from a study of shared clonotypes between healthy human individuals. Study-wide background: Every donor yielded three CD4 naive, three CD4 memory, two CD8 naive and one CD8 memory plate.

CDR1 and CDR2 (germline): SGHNT, YYREEE (reference sequence). The CDR3 contains 13 residues. The ends lost 4 bases at V and 6 bases at J; junction bases unmatched: 3. Healthy HIV-negative adults without recent acute infections or vaccinations served as donors. Only in-frame clones appear in the TCRdb table, and some are missing; sequencing was by immunoSEQ multiplex PCR. The table shows roughly 2,300,000 clones, with 80% to 95% occurring only once. This sequence originates from a man aged 18 to 30 in good health. Some clones in this sample may be carry-over from other donors' samples. The V gene is TRBV5-4, the J gene TRBJ1-2; 10 bases agree with TRBD1. The sample consisted of naive CD4+ T cells from PBMCs. As to subset: CD45RA+ positively selected. CDR3 sequence reads: CASSLDRGDGYTF. CDR3 nucleotide sequence: TGTGCCAGCAGCCTGGACAGGGGGGATGGCTACACCTTC. Looking up the rest from reference TRBV5-4 and TRBJ1-2 gives the full variable domain: ETGVTQSPTHLIKTRGQQVTLRCSSQSGHNTVSWYQQALGQGPQFIFQYYREEENGRGNFPPRFSGLQFPNYSSELNVNALELDDSALYLCASSLDRGDGYTFGSGTRLTVV.